This is a list of T cell receptor beta chains from one sample in a study of T-cell reconstitution after alpha-beta-depleted transplantation in children. MiXCR, run by TCRdb on the PCR reads, gives a single entry per CDR3 protein. The sample comprises 350,000 to 400,000 distinct CDR3 sequences, 20% of which are singletons, and 3.8% rests with the top ten. This material consisted of PBMCs from the stem cell graft donor, taken from the stem cell graft. The receptors were gathered from a human donor who donated a stem cell graft to a child with acute myeloid leukemia. CDR3s include the opening cysteine and the closing phenylalanine or tryptophan. A D gene is named only where the DNA matches it firmly. A row's size may be missing; if present it is once, few, many or a size class.

J gene,clone size,V gene,CDR3 length,D gene,CDR3 DNA,CDR3 protein
TRBJ2-7,-,TRBV20-1,16,-,TGCAGTGCTAGAGATGGTTTTAGGGACCCCTCCTACGAGCAGTACTTC,CSARDGFRDPSYEQYF
TRBJ2-5,few,TRBV21-1,19,-,TGTGCCAGCACTCCAAAACTAACTAGCGGGAGCTCACATCAAGAGACCCAGTACTTC,CASTPKLTSGSSHQETQYF
TRBJ2-4,-,TRBV12-3/TRBV12-4,14,-,TGTGCCAGCAGCCCCCCTCTCGGGGTAAACATTCAGTACTTC,CASSPPLGVNIQYF
TRBJ2-1,-,TRBV5-1,14,TRBD2,TGCGCCAGCAGCTTAGCGGGAGGGGTTCGGGAGCAGTTCTTC,CASSLAGGVREQFF
TRBJ2-1,few,TRBV12-3/TRBV12-4,15,TRBD2,TGTGCCAGCTGCTTCGGTAGCGGGGGGGATGATGAGCAGTTCTTC,CASCFGSGGDDEQFF
TRBJ1-4,-,TRBV10-3,14,-,TGTGCCATCAGTGAGCGGGGAGGGGGTGAAAAACTGTTTTTT,CAISERGGGEKLFF
TRBJ2-6,many,TRBV5-8,15,-,TGTGCCAGCACCGTGATAGGGGTCGGGGCCAACGTCCTGACTTTC,CASTVIGVGANVLTF
TRBJ1-1,-,TRBV12-3/TRBV12-4,13,-,TGTGCCAGCACCCCGGAGCGGGGCCTCGAAGCTTTCTTT,CASTPERGLEAFF
TRBJ1-1,once,TRBV7-9,9,-,TGTGCCATCAAGATCGAAGCTTTCTTT,CAIKIEAFF
TRBJ2-7,many,TRBV5-1,14,-,TGCGCCAGCAGCTTTGGATCGCCCTCCTACGAGCAGTACTTC,CASSFGSPSYEQYF
TRBJ1-1,-,TRBV20-1,15,TRBD1,TGCAGTGCTAGATCCCCGACAGGGGGCAACACTGAAGCTTTCTTT,CSARSPTGGNTEAFF